This record concerns one T cell receptor beta chain sequence. Its antigen is not yet known. Per-base quality was not reported, and no clone a single base away is much larger than it. At diagnosis, peripheral blood, uninvolved tumor-adjacent lung and tumor were collected and stored as a combination of fresh-frozen and FFPE material. For TCR repertoire profiling, blood samples were analyzed in the form of peripheral blood mononuclear cells. The data were obtained in a study of T cells in localized non-small cell lung cancer (dated by TCRdb to 2019 to 2021). For the wider study: The study examined T cell repertoires in 236 patients with early-stage NSCLC and compared tumors with uninvolved tumor-adjacent lungs. All 236 NSCLC patients in the cohort were treatment-naive and had localized lung tumors that were resected. Of the NSCLC patients, roughly 130 were male and about 97 were female, and the mean age was about 69 years.

The immunoSEQ Assay was used to sequence TCR beta CDR3 regions from DNA. As for how the authors treated the data: To compute T cell density, TCR beta template counts were normalized to usable DNA, which was estimated by amplifying housekeeping genes. Using the preseqR package, richness was estimated by extrapolating to 120,000 templates for tissue samples and 400,000 templates for PBMC samples. Clonality was calculated as one minus Pielou's evenness. Tissue-enriched TCRs were identified through differential abundance testing performed on productive amino-acid clonotypes, with a minimum total count of 5 and an alpha of 0.1. The Jaccard Index and the Morisita Overlap Index were used to quantify repertoire overlap between compartments. TCR beta CDR3s were clustered by GLIPH together with public tetramer-defined viral CDR3s, and at least three viral sequences plus V-gene enrichment were required for viral motifs. TCRdb carries this immuneACCESS record with in-frame sequences only. Its versions omit some clonotypes, under half of them owing to an unresolved V gene in the studies checked, with the rest unexplained. The V and J calls and clone size are taken from that table; D and trimming were inferred from the DNA. This sample lists 55,000 to 65,000 clones; roughly 92% were detected once. Together, the top ten hold just under 20% of the sample.

Overall study results and their limits: Uninvolved tumor-adjacent lung showed the highest T cell clonality, higher than tumor, which suggests more focused antigenic responses in the uninvolved tumor-adjacent lung. A median of 57 of the top 100 tumor clones turned up in the paired uninvolved adjacent lung, and under 30 of those clones also ranked among the top 100 of that same adjacent lung. Higher blood T cell density associated with longer overall survival, while higher adjacent-lung clonality associated with shorter survival. Since the design was exploratory, TCR variables were selected using unadjusted p-values with no false-discovery rate correction. Because multi-region tumor sequencing was not performed, intratumor heterogeneity could not be ruled out.

CDR1 ENHRY and CDR2 SYGVKD are derived from the germline V gene. The CDR3 holds 12 amino acids from the cysteine to the phenylalanine. Just CDR3 DNA is preserved here, 36 bases in frame from base 1. V is clipped by 4 bases and J by 4 bases, and the sequence between their germline boundaries is 7 bases long. The sample here was peripheral blood, taken before any cancer treatment. The V gene is TRBV10-3 and the J gene is TRBJ2-5; TRBD1 is a weak D gene call, 6 bases matching. This receptor was identified in a man between 35 and 75 years old with stage I lung adenocarcinoma. The CDR3 has the sequence CAISVQGETQYF. In nucleotides, the sequence is TGTGCCATCAGTGTACAGGGAGAGACCCAGTACTTC.